One T cell receptor (beta chain) is described in this entry. The antigen remains unidentified. This CDR3 has 16 amino acids. V was clipped by 0 bases and J by 10 bases, with 16 bases between them. The germline V gene encodes CDR1 LGHNA and CDR2 YNFKEQ. The data derive from a study of cytomegalovirus exposure and HLA in healthy donors. The donors formed part of the roughly 120-subject validation cohort, distinct from the roughly 700-subject first cohort. Study results and caveats: Reports credit the classifier with highly specific, highly sensitive diagnosis of cytomegalovirus status. Many donors carried some public TCRs, although rarity characterized most TCR sequences.

Sequenced by immunoSEQ multiplex PCR; TCRdb stores in-frame clones only, minus some. The repertoire has 260,000 or so clones, about 83% of them found once; the top ten carry about 3%. Sample: PBMCs. The TCR was taken from a man aged 18 to 29 in good health and CMV-seronegative. The chain links TRBV4-2 to TRBJ1-6; no clear D. The CDR3 spells CASSQDLPERYSPLHF. CDR3 bases: TGTGCCAGCAGCCAAGATCTCCCGGAGAGATACTCACCCCTCCACTTT.